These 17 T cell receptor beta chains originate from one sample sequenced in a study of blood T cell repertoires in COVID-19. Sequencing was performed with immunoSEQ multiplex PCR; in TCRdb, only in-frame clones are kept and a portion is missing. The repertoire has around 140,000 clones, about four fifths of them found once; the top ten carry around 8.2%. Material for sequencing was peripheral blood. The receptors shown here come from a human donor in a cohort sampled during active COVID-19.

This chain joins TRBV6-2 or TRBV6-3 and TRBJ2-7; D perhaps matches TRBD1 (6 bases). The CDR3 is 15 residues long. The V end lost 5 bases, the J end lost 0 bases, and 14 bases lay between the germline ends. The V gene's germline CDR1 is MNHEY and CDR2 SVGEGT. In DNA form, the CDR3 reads TGTGCCAGCAGTGACGGACAGCCCAGCTCCTACGAGCAGTACTTC. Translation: CASSDGQPSSYEQYF.

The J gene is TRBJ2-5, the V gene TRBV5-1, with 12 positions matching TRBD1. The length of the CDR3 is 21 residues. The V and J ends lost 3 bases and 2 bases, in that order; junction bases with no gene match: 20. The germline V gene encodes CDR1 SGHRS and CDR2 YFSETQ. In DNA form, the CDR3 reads TGCGCCAGCAGCTACCCCTCCGACGACCCGGGACAGGGGGCTCGACAAGAGACCCAGTACTTC. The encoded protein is CASSYPSDDPGQGARQETQYF.

The CDR3 loop is CASSQGQGTSSYEQYF. DNA for the CDR3: TGTGCCAGCAGCCAAGGACAGGGAACTTCCTCCTACGAGCAGTACTTC. J is TRBJ2-7 and V is TRBV4-2; 7 bases line up with TRBD1. V shed 1 base, J shed 0 bases, and the junction held 6 bases outside the gene matches. The CDR3 runs to 16 residues. Germline loops: CDR1 LGHNA, CDR2 YNFKEQ.

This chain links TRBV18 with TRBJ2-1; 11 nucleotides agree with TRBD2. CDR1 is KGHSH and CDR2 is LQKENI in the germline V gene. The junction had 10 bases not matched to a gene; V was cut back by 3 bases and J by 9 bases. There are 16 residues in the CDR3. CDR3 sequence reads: CASSPTSGSFIGEQFF. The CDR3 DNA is TGTGCCAGCTCACCCACTAGCGGGAGTTTCATCGGTGAGCAGTTCTTC.

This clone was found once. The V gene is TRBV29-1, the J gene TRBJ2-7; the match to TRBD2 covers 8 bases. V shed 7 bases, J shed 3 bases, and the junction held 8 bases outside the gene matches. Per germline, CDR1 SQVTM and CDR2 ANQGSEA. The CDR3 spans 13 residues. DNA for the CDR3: TGCAGCGCCCTACTAGCGGAAGACTACGAGCAGTACTTC. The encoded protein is CSALLAEDYEQYF.

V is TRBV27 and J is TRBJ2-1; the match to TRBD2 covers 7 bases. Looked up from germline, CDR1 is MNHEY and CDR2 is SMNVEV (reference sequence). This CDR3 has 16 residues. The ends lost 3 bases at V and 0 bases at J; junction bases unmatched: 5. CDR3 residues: CASSFLPSGSYNEQFF. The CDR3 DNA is TGTGCCAGCAGTTTCCTTCCTAGCGGCTCCTACAATGAGCAGTTCTTC.

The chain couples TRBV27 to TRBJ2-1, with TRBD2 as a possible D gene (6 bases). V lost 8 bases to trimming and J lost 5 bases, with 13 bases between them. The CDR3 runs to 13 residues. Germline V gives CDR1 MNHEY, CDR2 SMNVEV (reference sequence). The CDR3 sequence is CASSDGRNNEQFF. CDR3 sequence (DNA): TGTGCCAGCTCGGACGGGAGAAACAATGAGCAGTTCTTC.

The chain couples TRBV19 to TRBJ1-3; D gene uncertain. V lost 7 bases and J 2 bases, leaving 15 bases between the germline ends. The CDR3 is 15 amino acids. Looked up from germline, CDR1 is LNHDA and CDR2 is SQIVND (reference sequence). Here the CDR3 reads CASTPGGFPGNTIYF. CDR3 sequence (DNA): TGTGCCAGTACCCCCGGAGGGTTTCCTGGAAACACCATATATTTT.

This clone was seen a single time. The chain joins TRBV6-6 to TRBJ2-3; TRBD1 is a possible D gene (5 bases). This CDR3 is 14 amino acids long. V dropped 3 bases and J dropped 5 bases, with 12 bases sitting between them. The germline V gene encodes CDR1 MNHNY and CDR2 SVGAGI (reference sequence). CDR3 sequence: CASSYRQLGDTQYF. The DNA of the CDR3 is TGTGCCAGCAGTTATAGACAGCTCGGAGATACGCAGTATTTT.

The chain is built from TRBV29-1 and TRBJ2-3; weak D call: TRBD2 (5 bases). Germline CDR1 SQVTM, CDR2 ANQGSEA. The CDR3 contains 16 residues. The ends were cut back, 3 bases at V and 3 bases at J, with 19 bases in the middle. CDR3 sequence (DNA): TGCAGCGTTGAGGGCCACCAGACTACGGGGACAGATACGCAGTATTTT. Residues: CSVEGHQTTGTDTQYF.

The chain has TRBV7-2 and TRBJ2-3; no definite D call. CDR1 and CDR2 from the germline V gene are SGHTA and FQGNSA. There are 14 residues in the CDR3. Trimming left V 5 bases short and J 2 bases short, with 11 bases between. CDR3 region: CASSPIGDTDTQYF. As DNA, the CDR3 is TGTGCCAGCAGCCCAATTGGAGACACAGATACGCAGTATTTT. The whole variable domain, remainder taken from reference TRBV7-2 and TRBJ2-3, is GAGVSQSPSNKVTEKGKDVELRCDPISGHTALYWYRQSLGQGLEFLIYFQGNSAPDKSGLPSDRFSAERTGGSVSTLTIQRTQQEDSAVYLCASSPIGDTDTQYFGPGTRLTVL.

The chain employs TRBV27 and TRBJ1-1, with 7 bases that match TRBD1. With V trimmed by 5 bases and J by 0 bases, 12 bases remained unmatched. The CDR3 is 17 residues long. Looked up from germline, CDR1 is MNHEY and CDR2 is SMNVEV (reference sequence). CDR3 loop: CASSQSGTAKMNTEAFF. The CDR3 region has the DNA TGTGCCAGCAGTCAATCCGGGACAGCAAAGATGAACACTGAAGCTTTCTTT.

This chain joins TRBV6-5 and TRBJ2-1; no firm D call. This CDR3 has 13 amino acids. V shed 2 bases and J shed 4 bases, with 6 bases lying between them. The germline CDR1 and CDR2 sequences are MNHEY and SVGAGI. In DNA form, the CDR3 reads TGTGCCAGCAGTTACCTAGGTTACAATGAGCAGTTCTTC. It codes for CASSYLGYNEQFF.

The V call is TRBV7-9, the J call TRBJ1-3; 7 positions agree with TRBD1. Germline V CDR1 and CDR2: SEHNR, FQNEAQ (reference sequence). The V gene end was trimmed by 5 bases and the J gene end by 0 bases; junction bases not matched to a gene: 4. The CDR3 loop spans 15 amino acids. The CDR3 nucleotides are TGTGCCAGCAGCCCCCGACAGGGCTCTGGAAACACCATATATTTT. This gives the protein CASSPRQGSGNTIYF.

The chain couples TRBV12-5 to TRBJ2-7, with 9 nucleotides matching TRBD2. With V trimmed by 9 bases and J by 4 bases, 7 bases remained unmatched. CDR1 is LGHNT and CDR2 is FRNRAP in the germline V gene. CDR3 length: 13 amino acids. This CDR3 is CARDGTSLYEQYF. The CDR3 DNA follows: TGTGCTAGGGACGGGACTAGCCTTTACGAGCAGTACTTC. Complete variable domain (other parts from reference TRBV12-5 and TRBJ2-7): DARVTQTPRHKVTEMGQEVTMRCQPILGHNTVFWYRQTMMQGLELLAYFRNRAPLDDSGMPKDRFSAEMPDATLATLKIQPSEPRDSAVYFCARDGTSLYEQYFGPGTRLTVT.

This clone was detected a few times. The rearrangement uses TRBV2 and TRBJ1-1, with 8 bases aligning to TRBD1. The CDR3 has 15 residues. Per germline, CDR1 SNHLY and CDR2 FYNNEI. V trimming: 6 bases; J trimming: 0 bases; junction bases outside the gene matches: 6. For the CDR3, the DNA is TGTGCCAGCAGCCGGGACAGGCAGATGAACACTGAAGCTTTCTTT. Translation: CASSRDRQMNTEAFF.

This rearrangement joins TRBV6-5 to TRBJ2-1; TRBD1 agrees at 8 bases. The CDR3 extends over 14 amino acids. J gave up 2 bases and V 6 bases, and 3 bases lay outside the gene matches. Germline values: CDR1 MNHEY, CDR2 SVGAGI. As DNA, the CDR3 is TGTGCCAGCAGGCTGACAGGGGCCTACAATGAGCAGTTCTTC. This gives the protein CASRLTGAYNEQFF.